The rows below give T cell receptor beta chains drawn from one sample of a study of control samples from healthy donors and cancer patients. Only in-frame clones appear in the TCRdb table, and some are missing; sequencing was by immunoSEQ multiplex PCR. Of 100,000 to 150,000 clones in the sample, about 89% are singletons; the top ten hold about 2.7%. The specimen sequenced was blood. These receptors were obtained from a man in his 60s in good health. Both conserved end residues are part of each CDR3. Fields, in order: V gene, clone size, J gene, D gene, CDR3 DNA, CDR3 protein. D genes are given only for firm matches. Expanded clones get a size class; other rows say once, few or many, or leave the size out.

>TRBV30|-|TRBJ1-3|-
TGTGCCTTAAGGGCAGGTTTAAGAAACACCATATATTTT
CALRAGLRNTIYF
>TRBV12-3/TRBV12-4|once|TRBJ2-5|TRBD1
TGTGCCAGCAGCCGGGACAGGCGGGAGACCCAGTACTTC
CASSRDRRETQYF
>TRBV7-6|-|TRBJ1-4|-
TGTGCCAGCAGCTCGACAGGAAGGGGTATGATAAATGAAAAACTGTTTTTT
CASSSTGRGMINEKLFF
>TRBV6-2/TRBV6-3|-|TRBJ2-7|TRBD2
TGTGCCAGCAGTTTACAAGCGGGGGCTAATTACGAGCAGTACTTC
CASSLQAGANYEQYF
>TRBV18|-|TRBJ2-4|-
TGTGCCAGCTCCCCATTGGCCGGCCAGGCCACAGGCATTCAGTACTTC
CASSPLAGQATGIQYF
>TRBV2|-|TRBJ2-5|TRBD2
TGTGCCAGCAGCGGGTGGCGGGGGAACCAAGAGACCCAGTACTTC
CASSGWRGNQETQYF
>TRBV2|-|TRBJ1-6|TRBD1
TGTGCCAGCAGGGGGGGACAGGGAGGGTCACCCCTCCACTTT
CASRGGQGGSPLHF
>TRBV29-1|-|TRBJ1-3|-
TGCAGCGTTGCGGACGGAAACTCTGGAAACACCATATATTTT
CSVADGNSGNTIYF
>TRBV19|once|TRBJ2-1|-
TGTGCCAGTAGCCCCGGGGACCTCGTTTTGGATGAGCAGTTCTTC
CASSPGDLVLDEQFF
>TRBV18|-|TRBJ2-7|TRBD1
TGTGCCAGCTCACCGACCAGGGGGCAATACGAGCAGTACTTC
CASSPTRGQYEQYF
>TRBV7-3|-|TRBJ2-3|-
TGTGCCAGCAGCTTACAGGGGGGGACCACAGATACGCAGTATTTT
CASSLQGGTTDTQYF
>TRBV12-3/TRBV12-4|-|TRBJ2-5|-
TGTGCCAGCAGTTGGGCTATCGAGACCCAGTACTTC
CASSWAIETQYF
>TRBV5-1|once|TRBJ1-1|-
TGCGCCAGCACCGTAGACGGGGTGAACACTGAAGCTTTCTTT
CASTVDGVNTEAFF
>TRBV19|-|TRBJ2-5|-
TGTGCCAGTAGTGCCGGGACTGAACGAGAGACCCAGTACTTC
CASSAGTERETQYF
>TRBV5-1|-|TRBJ2-5|-
TGCGCCAGCAGCTTGGATCCAGCTAGTCAAGAGACCCAGTACTTC
CASSLDPASQETQYF
>TRBV12-3/TRBV12-4|-|TRBJ2-7|TRBD1
TGTGCCAGCAGTTTGGGGACAGGCTACGAGCAGTACTTC
CASSLGTGYEQYF
>TRBV28|-|TRBJ1-1|-
TGTGCCAGCAGTGGGGCGCTTTCCACTGAAGCTTTCTTT
CASSGALSTEAFF
>TRBV7-8|once|TRBJ1-4|TRBD1
TGTGCCAGCAGCTTAGCGCAGGGGGTAAGGGATGAAAAACTGTTTTTT
CASSLAQGVRDEKLFF
>TRBV7-2|-|TRBJ2-1|TRBD2
TGTGCCAGCAGCTTTCGTTCCCGAACTGGCGGGGGGAGCCACAATGAGCAGTTCTTC
CASSFRSRTGGGSHNEQFF
>TRBV28|-|TRBJ1-2|-
TGTGCCAGCACCCCAAGTATTGGCTATGGCTACACCTTC
CASTPSIGYGYTF
>TRBV5-1|-|TRBJ2-2|TRBD1
TGCGCCAGCAGGAATTACAGGGGAATAAACACCGGGGAGCTGTTTTTT
CASRNYRGINTGELFF
>TRBV4-3|-|TRBJ2-2|-
TGCGCCAGCAGCCAAGCGCATCGAGGGGGACCTTACACCGGGGAGCTGTTTTTT
CASSQAHRGGPYTGELFF
>TRBV7-2|few|TRBJ1-1|-
TGTGCCAGCAGCTTAGTCGGGGATGTCACTGAAGCTTTCTTT
CASSLVGDVTEAFF
>TRBV18|-|TRBJ2-4|TRBD1
TGTGCCAGCTCACCATGGACAGGGAAGGAGGACATTCAGTACTTC
CASSPWTGKEDIQYF
>TRBV6-5|-|TRBJ1-2|TRBD1
TGTGCCAGCCGGAGGGGGCGTAGCTATGGCTACACCTTC
CASRRGRSYGYTF
>TRBV5-1|-|TRBJ2-7|-
TGCGCCAGCAGCTTGGATAAGTATGAGCAGTACTTC
CASSLDKYEQYF
>TRBV3-1/TRBV3-2|-|TRBJ2-1|TRBD1
TGTGCCAGCAGCCACTCAGGGGGCACCTACAATGAGCAGTTCTTC
CASSHSGGTYNEQFF
>TRBV21-1|-|TRBJ2-7|-
TGTGCCAGCAGCAGACTAGATCGGACAGGGACTTCCTACGAGCAGTACTTC
CASSRLDRTGTSYEQYF
>TRBV12-3/TRBV12-4|-|TRBJ1-5|-
TGTGCCAGCAGCCTCTTAATTCAGCCCCAGCATTTT
CASSLLIQPQHF
>TRBV18|once|TRBJ1-2|-
TGTGCCAGCTCACCCTCCGCGGAGAACTATGGCTACACCTTC
CASSPSAENYGYTF
>TRBV19|once|TRBJ2-3|-
TGTGCCAGTACCTTCGGGATCCGCACAGATACGCAGTATTTT
CASTFGIRTDTQYF
>TRBV6-5|-|TRBJ1-1|-
TGTGCCAGCGTTTTTACGACGGGGAACACTGAAGCTTTCTTT
CASVFTTGNTEAFF
>TRBV9|-|TRBJ2-5|-
TGTGCCAGCGACAATTCAGGGGAAGAGACCCAGTACTTC
CASDNSGEETQYF
>TRBV19|-|TRBJ1-6|-
TGTGCCAGTAGTGCCCCACCGCGGGGCACCCTCCACTTT
CASSAPPRGTLHF
>TRBV5-4|-|TRBJ2-7|-
TGTGCCAGCAGCTTTCATTCGCTAGCTACGTCCTACGAGCAGTACTTC
CASSFHSLATSYEQYF
>TRBV3-1/TRBV3-2|once|TRBJ1-3|-
TGTGCCAGCAGCCAAGGATCCTATGCTGGAAACACCATATATTTT
CASSQGSYAGNTIYF
>TRBV28|-|TRBJ1-2|-
TGTGCCAGCAGCCAAGGACTAGGGCGTGGCTACACCTTC
CASSQGLGRGYTF